This T cell receptor (beta chain) emerged from a study of technical replicates of blood from a few donors. Germline CDR1 and CDR2: LNHDA and SQIVND (reference sequence). J lost 4 bases, V lost 4 bases, and 3 bases had no gene match. CDR3 length: 14 amino acids. Data came from immunoSEQ multiplex PCR; TCRdb stores just in-frame clones and leaves some out. Of tens of thousands of clones listed, roughly 97% are singletons. The chain combines TRBV19 with TRBJ1-1, with 10 bases identical to TRBD1. This receptor was obtained from a human donor in good health. The source material was T cells isolated from PBMCs. The DNA for the CDR3 is TGTGCCAGTAGTAGAGGACAGGGGGTCACTGAAGCTTTCTTT. Its protein product is CASSRGQGVTEAFF.